Described below is a single T cell receptor (beta chain) sequence and its context. The method was immunoSEQ multiplex PCR; TCRdb's version includes in-frame clones alone and lacks a portion of them. The repertoire includes 30,000 to 40,000 clones, around 87% of them detected once, and 0.55% to 0.7% sits in the top ten. The sample belongs to a study of T cell changes during pregnancy in multiple sclerosis. The CDR3 runs 15 residues. Per the germline V gene, CDR1 is SGHKS and CDR2 is YYEKEE (reference sequence). After removal of 4 bases from V and 2 bases from J, the junction contained 7 bases not matched to a gene.

The sequence came from a female donor with multiple sclerosis, enrolled in a pregnancy study. Sample: CD4+ T cells from peripheral blood mononuclear cells, taken in the second trimester of pregnancy. This chain uses TRBV5-5 with TRBJ2-7, with 9 bases lining up with TRBD1. The CDR3 loop reads CASSTGTGIAYEQYF. The CDR3, as DNA: TGTGCCAGCAGCACGGGGACAGGGATAGCCTACGAGCAGTACTTC.